A single sample is the source of the 27 T cell receptor beta chains below, sequenced in a study of T-cell reconstitution after alpha-beta-depleted transplantation in children. The TCRbeta library was prepared with unique molecular identifiers. TCRdb redid the calling of the PCR reads with MiXCR, one entry per CDR3 protein. The profile shows 500,000 to 600,000 distinct CDR3 sequences, 25% to 30% of them singletons. This specimen was PBMCs, taken before TCRalphabeta/CD19-depleted stem cell transplant. The receptors shown here come from a boy less than two years old with Wiskott-Aldrich syndrome, due to receive a stem cell transplant.

This chain connects TRBV7-9 to TRBJ2-1; 7 bases are a match to TRBD2. Germline V gene sequence: CDR1 SEHNR, CDR2 FQNEAQ (reference sequence). This CDR3 contains 13 residues. The ends lost 6 bases at V and 7 bases at J; junction bases unmatched: 6. This CDR3 is CASSMREYNEQFF. DNA of the CDR3: TGTGCCAGCAGTATGCGGGAGTATAATGAGCAGTTCTTC.

Of note for this clonotype: One end of the junction does not line up with germline, which may come from a read error. The chain links TRBV7-9 to TRBJ2-1; 9 positions match TRBD2. CDR3 length: 16 amino acids. The germline V gene encodes CDR1 SEHNR and CDR2 FQNEAQ (reference sequence). The CDR3 protein is CASSPVGLAGRNDQFF. In DNA form, the CDR3 reads TGTGCCAGCAGCCCGGTCGGCCTAGCGGGAAGGAATGACCAGTTCTTC.

This clonotype was picked up a small number of times. The J gene is TRBJ2-4, the V gene TRBV5-5, with D unclear. The CDR3 length is 12 residues. Trimming shortened V by 2 bases and J by 5 bases, and 5 bases separated the two germline ends. CDR1 is SGHKS and CDR2 is YYEKEE in the germline V gene (reference sequence). CDR3 sequence: CASSLLQNIQYF. The CDR3 coding sequence is TGTGCCAGCAGCTTACTACAAAACATTCAGTACTTC.

This clonotype has only a few counts. This chain joins TRBV4-2 and TRBJ1-2; D not certain. The CDR3 covers 15 residues. The germline CDR1 and CDR2 sequences are LGHNA and YNFKEQ. V gave up 0 bases and J gave up 4 bases, with 12 bases separating them. CDR3 DNA sequence: TGTGCCAGCAGCCAAGATCTCTCAGAGCCCTATGGCTACACCTTC. This translates into CASSQDLSEPYGYTF.

The gene calls are TRBV15 and TRBJ2-2; TRBD2 matches 10 bases. Germline V gives CDR1 LNHNV, CDR2 YYDKDF (reference sequence). The CDR3 spans 17 residues. After removal of 4 bases from V and 3 bases from J, the junction contained 8 bases not matched to a gene. The CDR3 loop is CATSIEAGGIYTGELFF. The CDR3 DNA reads as TGTGCCACCAGCATAGAAGCGGGAGGGATATACACCGGGGAGCTGTTTTTT.

This rearrangement joins TRBV20-1 to TRBJ2-7, with D possibly matching TRBD2 (6 bases). There are 16 residues in the CDR3. V dropped 0 bases and J dropped 0 bases, with 15 bases sitting between them. Germline values: CDR1 DFQATT, CDR2 SNEGSKA (reference sequence). CDR3: CSARDLLAQTSYEQYF. The CDR3 DNA reads TGCAGTGCTAGAGATCTACTAGCCCAAACCTCCTACGAGCAGTACTTC.

The chain carries TRBV5-1 and TRBJ2-3, with D perhaps matching TRBD1 (5 bases). The ends were cut back, 7 bases at V and 3 bases at J, with 12 bases in the middle. CDR1 is SGHRS, CDR2 YFSETQ, per germline. The CDR3 covers 13 residues. The CDR3 is CASHFQGTDTQYF. The DNA of the CDR3 is TGCGCCAGCCATTTTCAGGGAACAGATACGCAGTATTTT.

This clonotype was counted between two and nine times. The rearrangement links TRBV6-1 to TRBJ1-1, with D possibly matching TRBD1 (5 bases). CDR3 length equals 16 residues. From germline, CDR1 is MNHNS and CDR2 SASEGT. V lost 4 bases and J lost 0, with 15 bases in between. The CDR3 sequence: CASSVGRAEMNTEAFF. The CDR3 DNA reads as TGTGCCAGCAGTGTGGGACGGGCGGAGATGAACACTGAAGCTTTCTTT.

This chain uses TRBV18 with TRBJ1-2; D is undetermined. Trimming cost V 3 bases and J 7 bases, with 18 bases left between them. This CDR3 is built from 15 residues. Germline V gene sequence: CDR1 KGHSH, CDR2 LQKENI. The CDR3 spells CASSPDRTYLGGYTF. The DNA for the CDR3 is TGTGCCAGCTCACCTGACCGGACCTACCTGGGTGGCTACACCTTC.

This chain connects TRBV4-1 to TRBJ2-5; D remains unclear. Trimming took off 0 bases at V and 0 bases at J, with 11 bases between the two ends. Germline V gene sequence: CDR1 MGHRA, CDR2 YSYEKL. The CDR3 runs 16 residues. DNA of the CDR3: TGCGCCAGCAGCCAAGAGCGTTTGGGGTACCAAGAGACCCAGTACTTC. It codes for CASSQERLGYQETQYF.

This clonotype was observed a few times. The chain couples TRBV20-1 to TRBJ1-2; D uncertain. There are 13 residues in the CDR3. The V end was cut by 2 bases, the J end by 7 bases, with 14 bases between. Germline CDR1 DFQATT, CDR2 SNEGSKA (reference sequence). CDR3 in amino acids: CSARTNYRVGYTF. CDR3 nucleotides: TGCAGTGCTAGAACCAACTACCGGGTTGGCTACACCTTC.

The chain has TRBV29-1 and TRBJ1-1; perhaps TRBD1 as D (6 bases). The CDR3 sequence is 13 residues long. V was cut by 0 bases and J by 4 bases, with 9 bases left in between. Germline loops: CDR1 SQVTM, CDR2 ANQGSEA. CDR3 sequence: CSVEDLGGTEAFF. The CDR3 nucleotides are TGCAGCGTTGAAGATTTAGGGGGCACTGAAGCTTTCTTT. The variable domain in full, with the rest retrieved from reference TRBV29-1 and TRBJ1-1, is SAVISQKPSRDICQRGTSLTIQCQVDSQVTMMFWYRQQPGQSLTLIATANQGSEATYESGFVIDKFPISRPNLTFSTLTVSNMSPEDSSIYLCSVEDLGGTEAFFGQGTRLTVV.

This clonotype was seen only a few times. The V gene is TRBV12-3 or TRBV12-4, the J gene TRBJ1-5; D unresolved. Deletions cut 3 bases from V and 7 bases from J, with 16 bases between. This CDR3 contains 15 residues. The CDR3 loop is CASSLYPIRVQPQHF. CDR3 DNA: TGTGCCAGCAGTTTGTACCCCATAAGGGTACAGCCCCAGCATTTT.

The chain recombines TRBV6-5 with TRBJ2-1; D is uncertain. Germline CDR1 reads MNHEY; CDR2 reads SVGAGI. V lost 5 bases to trimming and J lost 10 bases, with 12 bases between them. CDR3 length: 12 amino acids. This chain's CDR3 is CASSLSAREQFF. The CDR3 nucleotides read TGTGCCAGCAGTCTATCCGCGAGGGAGCAGTTCTTC.

This clonotype was seen only a few times. The V call is TRBV2, the J call TRBJ2-7; perhaps TRBD2 as D (5 bases). There are 12 residues in the CDR3. CDR1 and CDR2 from the germline V gene are SNHLY and FYNNEI. Trimming stripped 5 bases from V and 2 bases from J, with 7 bases between. This chain's CDR3 is CASSWTPYEQYF. The CDR3 DNA reads as TGTGCCAGCAGTTGGACTCCCTACGAGCAGTACTTC. Full variable domain (rest looked up from reference TRBV2 and TRBJ2-7): EPEVTQTPSHQVTQMGQEVILRCVPISNHLYFYWYRQILGQKVEFLVSFYNNEISEKSEIFDDQFSVERPDGSNFTLKIRSTKLEDSAMYFCASSWTPYEQYFGPGTRLTVT.

The chain is built from TRBV5-1 and TRBJ1-3, with 7 bases matching TRBD1. The CDR3 is 16 amino acids. V lost 7 bases, J lost 3 bases, and 13 bases stayed unmatched. Per the germline V gene, CDR1 is SGHRS and CDR2 is YFSETQ. Here the CDR3 DNA reads TGCGCCAGCCGCCCTGGCGAGGGGGCTATTGGAAACACCATATATTTT. This codes for CASRPGEGAIGNTIYF.

In its sample, this clonotype was seen a few times. This sequence joins TRBV5-5 and TRBJ2-3; D is unresolved. The CDR3 runs 15 residues. Germline lookup yields CDR1 SGHKS and CDR2 YYEKEE (reference sequence). The V end lost 2 bases, the J end lost 1 base, and 11 bases lay between the germline ends. This chain's CDR3 is CASSFINMGTDTQYF. The CDR3 DNA sequence: TGTGCCAGCAGCTTCATTAACATGGGCACAGATACGCAGTATTTT.

This clonotype was detected only a few times. This chain joins TRBV5-1 and TRBJ1-1, with 9 bases lining up with TRBD1. The length of the CDR3 is 13 residues. Unmatched junction bases numbered 4, after V lost 4 bases and J lost 6 bases. Looked up from germline, CDR1 is SGHRS and CDR2 is YFSETQ. This CDR3 reads CASSQDRGPEAFF. The CDR3 DNA follows: TGCGCCAGCAGCCAGGACAGGGGTCCTGAAGCTTTCTTT.

A few counts support this clonotype. This chain uses TRBV11-2 with TRBJ2-1, with 8 positions matching TRBD2. Per germline, CDR1 SGHAT and CDR2 FQNNGV. The CDR3 has 14 amino acids. V lost 1 base to trimming and J lost 11 bases; unmatched junction nucleotides: 7. The CDR3 DNA follows: TGTGCCAGCAGCTTAGGGCTAGCGGGCGGGCAGCAGTTCTTC. Its translation is CASSLGLAGGQQFF.

The chain carries TRBV7-2 and TRBJ2-1; D is perhaps TRBD2 (5 bases). This CDR3 is 14 amino acids long. The V and J ends lost 1 base and 10 bases respectively, with 14 bases between them. The germline V gene encodes CDR1 SGHTA and CDR2 FQGNSA. CDR3 protein: CASSLEAARGEQFF. In DNA, the CDR3 is TGTGCCAGCAGCTTAGAAGCGGCGCGCGGGGAGCAGTTCTTC.

There are a few counts of this clonotype. This rearrangement joins TRBV7-2 to TRBJ1-5; D is unclear. This CDR3 is built from 13 residues. V lost 2 bases and J lost 4, with 6 bases in between. CDR1 and CDR2 (germline): SGHTA, FQGNSA. The chain's CDR3 is CASSLWANQPQHF. The CDR3, as DNA: TGTGCCAGCAGCTTATGGGCGAATCAGCCCCAGCATTTT.

This clonotype showed up just a few times. This chain connects TRBV5-1 to TRBJ2-3, with 7 bases aligning to TRBD1. Germline V gene sequence: CDR1 SGHRS, CDR2 YFSETQ. The CDR3 extends over 14 amino acids. With V trimmed by 5 bases and J by 4 bases, 7 bases remained unmatched. The CDR3 region is CASSSRGGADTQYF. The DNA for the CDR3 is TGCGCCAGCAGTTCGAGAGGGGGCGCAGATACGCAGTATTTT.

In this sample, this clonotype turned up a few times. The chain employs TRBV5-1 and TRBJ1-1; 10 bases align to TRBD1. Looked up from germline, CDR1 is SGHRS and CDR2 is YFSETQ. The ends lost 4 bases at V and 3 bases at J; junction bases unmatched: 6. The CDR3 loop spans 15 amino acids. For the CDR3, the DNA is TGCGCCAGCAGCCATCCTGGACAGGGGGACACTGAAGCTTTCTTT. Residues: CASSHPGQGDTEAFF.

This clonotype appeared a few times. The chain couples TRBV28 to TRBJ1-3, with 9 bases matching TRBD1. J lost 2 bases, V lost 5 bases, and 4 bases had no gene match. The CDR3 has 15 residues. Germline V gives CDR1 MDHEN, CDR2 SYDVKM. CDR3 protein: CASSAGQGTGNTIYF. In nucleotides, the CDR3 is TGTGCCAGCAGTGCCGGACAGGGGACTGGAAACACCATATATTTT.

This clonotype appeared a few times. This chain links TRBV25-1 with TRBJ2-7; 8 positions match TRBD1. V shed 6 bases and J 4 bases; nucleotides not matched to a gene: 5. Germline V gene sequence: CDR1 MGHDK, CDR2 SYGVNS. The CDR3 extends over 13 amino acids. The CDR3, as DNA: TGTGCCAGCAGAGGGACAGGTCATTACGAGCAGTACTTC. Translation: CASRGTGHYEQYF.

This clonotype was seen many times. V is TRBV5-1 and J is TRBJ2-5; 7 positions match TRBD1. The CDR3 covers 13 residues. Germline assignment: CDR1 SGHRS and CDR2 YFSETQ. Trimming at V came to 4 bases and at J to 2 bases, leaving 2 bases not matched to a gene. The CDR3 sequence is CASSVGQQETQYF. CDR3 DNA: TGCGCCAGCAGCGTGGGACAGCAAGAGACCCAGTACTTC.

The chain has TRBV20-1 and TRBJ2-1; 7 nucleotides match TRBD2. This CDR3 is 12 amino acids long. Germline V CDR1 and CDR2: DFQATT, SNEGSKA (reference sequence). The V and J ends lost 2 bases and 8 bases, in that order; junction bases with no gene match: 3. For the CDR3, the DNA is TGCAGTGCTAGAACGGGGAGGGATGAGCAGTTCTTC. This translates into CSARTGRDEQFF.